The 8 T cell receptor beta chains below come from one sample, sequenced in a study of PD-L1 blockade in urothelial cancer. TCRdb keeps only in-frame clones here, not all; method: immunoSEQ multiplex PCR. The data contain about 130,000 clones, about 84% of them singletons. The time point denotes: peripheral blood 6 weeks after treatment start. The sample here was PBMCs, taken around atezolizumab (anti-PD-L1) treatment. The receptors shown here come from a man in his fifties with urothelial cancer.

The chain couples TRBV10-1 to TRBJ1-5; 8 nucleotides agree with TRBD1. The germline V gene encodes CDR1 WNHNN and CDR2 SYGVQD (reference sequence). V shed 2 bases and J 7 bases; nucleotides not matched to a gene: 13. The length of the CDR3 is 17 residues. CDR3 loop: CASSEAERTGPGQPQHF. As DNA, the CDR3 is TGCGCCAGCAGTGAGGCTGAACGGACAGGGCCCGGACAGCCCCAGCATTTT.

This chain links TRBV28 with TRBJ1-2, with a tentative D call TRBD1 (5 bases). The CDR3 runs to 14 residues. Trimming removed 1 base at V and 2 bases at J, with 8 bases between. The germline V gene has CDR1 MDHEN and CDR2 SYDVKM. CDR3 nucleotide sequence: TGTGCCAGCAGTTTATTACAGGAAAACTATGGCTACACCTTC. Translated, it gives CASSLLQENYGYTF.

A single count supports this clone. The chain carries TRBV2 and TRBJ2-1, with no clear D. The CDR3 runs to 14 residues. Between the trimmed V and J ends, which lost 2 bases and 6 bases, there was a span of 11 bases. CDR1 and CDR2 from the germline V gene are SNHLY and FYNNEI. DNA of the CDR3: TGTGCCAGCAGTGAATTGTCGAGAGCCAATGAGCAGTTCTTC. Translated, it gives CASSELSRANEQFF.

The gene calls are TRBV18 and TRBJ2-3, with TRBD2 matching 7 bases. The CDR3 consists of 17 residues. CDR1 and CDR2 from the germline V gene are KGHSH and LQKENI. Unmatched junction bases numbered 10, after V lost 2 bases and J lost 2 bases. The CDR3 DNA follows: TGTGCCAGCTCACCAACCGCTAGCGGAGCCTACACAGATACGCAGTATTTT. This encodes CASSPTASGAYTDTQYF.

The V and J genes are TRBV5-1 and TRBJ1-1; tentative D call: TRBD1 (5 bases). Germline V lookup: CDR1 SGHRS, CDR2 YFSETQ. The CDR3 has 14 residues. V was pared by 3 bases and J by 2 bases, with 11 bases between. CDR3 nucleotide sequence: TGCGCCAGCAGCTATGACAGTTCTAACACTGAAGCTTTCTTT. This codes for CASSYDSSNTEAFF.

The chain's CDR3 is CASSSTGGNYGYTF. The CDR3 DNA is TGTGCCAGCAGTTCGACAGGGGGCAACTATGGCTACACCTTC. The chain recombines TRBV6-6 with TRBJ1-2; 10 bases agree with TRBD1. Germline V lookup: CDR1 MNHNY, CDR2 SVGAGI (reference sequence). J lost 2 bases, V lost 4 bases, and 1 base had no gene match. The CDR3 runs to 14 residues.

The chain is built from TRBV6-1 and TRBJ1-5; 7 nucleotides match TRBD1. With V trimmed by 8 bases and J by 4 bases, 11 bases remained unmatched. Germline values: CDR1 MNHNS, CDR2 SASEGT. The CDR3 contains 15 residues. This CDR3 is CASHPGDRDNQPQHF. The CDR3 DNA reads TGTGCCAGCCATCCAGGAGACAGGGATAATCAGCCCCAGCATTTT.

The chain joins TRBV6-5 to TRBJ2-3; TRBD2 matches at 8 bases. This CDR3 comprises 15 residues. CDR1 is MNHEY, CDR2 SVGAGI, per germline. V gave up 5 bases and J gave up 3 bases; unmatched junction bases: 7. CDR3 sequence reads: CASSQERGRTDTQYF. CDR3 nucleotide sequence: TGTGCCAGCAGTCAAGAGCGGGGGCGGACAGATACGCAGTATTTT.